This T cell receptor (beta chain) was recovered during a study of T cells in Graves' hyperthyroidism and ophthalmopathy. Looking at the study overall: Blood from the periphery was taken at initial diagnosis, before any treatment.

Patients aged 18 to 65 had newly diagnosed hyperthyroidism that had lasted under 2 months. Not enrolled were patients with uncontrolled infection, other autoimmune disease, pregnancy or lactation. Fresh peripheral blood, around 9.2 ml of it, supplied the PBMCs. There are many counts of this clonotype. The junction and the germline gene differ at one end; a read error may be behind it. In germline, CDR1 is MNHNS, CDR2 SASEGT. This CDR3 has 14 residues. Amplification targeted TCR beta CDR3 regions from RNA transcripts. First-round RT-PCR with HTBI primers amplified the TCR CDR3 region. Via MiXCR, TCRdb re-called the multiplex PCR reads, giving one row per CDR3 protein. The table includes roughly 570,000 distinct CDR3 sequences, approximately 14% detected once.

Sequenced sample: blood. V and J are TRBV6-1 and TRBJ2-7; 10 bases map to TRBD2. This receptor was obtained from a woman between 25 and 40 years old with Graves' hyperthyroidism. The CDR3, as DNA: TGTGCCAGCAGTAAAGCGGGAGGGTCCTACGAGCAGTACTTC. This encodes CASSKAGGSYEQYF.